This T cell receptor (beta chain) originates from a study of blood T cell repertoires in COVID-19. Overall study: COVID-19 samples from acute and convalescent phases originated in the United States, Italy and Spain.

Authors' analysis steps: Amplifying reference gene primers gave estimates of nucleated cell counts. Profiling relied on immunoSEQ multiplex PCR, and the TCRdb table lists in-frame clones only, not all of them. That table furnishes V, J and clone size, whereas the DNA furnished D and trimming. The sample records around 200,000 clones, 87% being singletons. V was trimmed by 6 bases and J by 2 bases, leaving 10 bases between them. Looked up from germline, CDR1 is KGHSH and CDR2 is LQKENI. The CDR3 sequence is 13 residues long. The rearrangement joins TRBV18 to TRBJ2-5, with D tentatively TRBD1 (5 bases). Sequencing was done on a sample of PBMCs or T cells enriched from blood (not recorded which). The sequence was obtained from a man aged 18 to 35 with acute COVID-19. CDR3 sequence (DNA): TGTGCCAGCTCCCCCAAGGGGCAAGAGACCCAGTACTTC. Protein sequence: CASSPKGQETQYF.